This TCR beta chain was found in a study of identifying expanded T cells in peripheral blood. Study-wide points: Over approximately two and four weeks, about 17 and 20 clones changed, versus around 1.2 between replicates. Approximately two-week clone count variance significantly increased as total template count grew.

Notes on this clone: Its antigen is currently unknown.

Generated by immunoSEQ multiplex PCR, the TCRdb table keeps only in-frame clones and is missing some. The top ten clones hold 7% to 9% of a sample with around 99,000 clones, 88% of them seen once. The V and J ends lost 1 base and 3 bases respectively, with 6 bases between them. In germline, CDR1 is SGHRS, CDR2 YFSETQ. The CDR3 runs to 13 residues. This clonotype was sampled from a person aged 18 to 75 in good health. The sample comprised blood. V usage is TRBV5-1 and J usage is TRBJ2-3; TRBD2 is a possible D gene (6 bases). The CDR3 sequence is CASSLRETDTQYF. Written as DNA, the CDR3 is TGCGCCAGCAGCTTGCGGGAGACAGATACGCAGTATTTT.